This T cell receptor (beta chain) emerged from a study of T cell changes during pregnancy in multiple sclerosis. Sequencing was performed with immunoSEQ multiplex PCR; in TCRdb, only in-frame clones are kept and a portion is missing. This sample has over 30,000 clones, with around 90% found just once. The CDR3 contains 16 residues. CDR1 is MGHDK, CDR2 SYGVNS, per germline. The V and J ends lost 0 bases and 0 bases respectively, with 9 bases between them. This chain connects TRBV25-1 to TRBJ1-3; a weak D match, TRBD1 (5 bases). Source: CD8+ T cells from peripheral blood mononuclear cells, taken in the third trimester of pregnancy. This receptor was obtained from a female donor with multiple sclerosis, enrolled in a pregnancy study. Written as DNA, the CDR3 is TGTGCCAGCAGTGAATATGGGGCCTACTCTGGAAACACCATATATTTT. This sequence encodes CASSEYGAYSGNTIYF.